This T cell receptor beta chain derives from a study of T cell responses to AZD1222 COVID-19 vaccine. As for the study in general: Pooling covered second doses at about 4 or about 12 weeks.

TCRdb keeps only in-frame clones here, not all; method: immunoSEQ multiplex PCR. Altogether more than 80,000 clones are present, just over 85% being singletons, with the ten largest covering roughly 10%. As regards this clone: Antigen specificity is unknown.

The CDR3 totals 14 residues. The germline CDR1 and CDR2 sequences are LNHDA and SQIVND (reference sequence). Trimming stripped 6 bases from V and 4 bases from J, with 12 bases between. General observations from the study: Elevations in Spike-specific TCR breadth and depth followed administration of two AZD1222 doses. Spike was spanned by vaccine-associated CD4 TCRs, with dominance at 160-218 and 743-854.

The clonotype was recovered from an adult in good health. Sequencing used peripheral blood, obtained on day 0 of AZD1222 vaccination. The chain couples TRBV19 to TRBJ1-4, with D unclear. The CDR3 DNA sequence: TGTGCCAGTAGCGCCTGGGCCCTTAATGAAAAACTGTTTTTT. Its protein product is CASSAWALNEKLFF.